This T cell receptor (beta chain) was found in a study of T cells of healthy individuals. TCRdb re-analysed the 5' RACE reads in MiXCR, keeping a single row per CDR3 protein. The sample records more than 85,000 distinct CDR3 sequences, roughly 15% being singletons. In this sample, this clonotype turned up many times. Trimming removed 6 bases from V and 10 bases from J, with 22 bases in between. Germline lookup yields CDR1 SEHNR and CDR2 FQNEAQ (reference sequence). The CDR3 sequence is 15 residues long. This chain joins TRBV7-9 and TRBJ2-1, with D possibly being TRBD1 or TRBD2 (5 bases each). This receptor was taken from a human donor in good health. The CDR3 spells CASRKGPVGELEQFF. In DNA, the CDR3 is TGTGCCAGCAGAAAGGGACCAGTGGGGGAATTGGAGCAGTTCTTC.